This T cell receptor (beta chain) was sequenced in a study of blood T cell repertoires in COVID-19. Only in-frame clones appear in the TCRdb table, and some are missing; sequencing was by immunoSEQ multiplex PCR. Altogether roughly 250,000 clones are present, 80% to 90% being singletons, with the ten largest covering 4.3%. The CDR3 contains 15 residues. Trimming took 6 bases from V and 7 from J; bases not matched to a gene: 6. Germline CDR1 is MNHEY and CDR2 is SVGAGI. The chain has TRBV6-5 and TRBJ1-6, with 10 bases fitting TRBD1. The sample comprised PBMCs or T cells enriched from blood (not recorded which). This TCR came from a woman in her thirties who had recovered from COVID-19. CDR3 region: CASSPGTGENSPLHF. DNA for the CDR3: TGTGCCAGCAGCCCCGGGACAGGGGAGAATTCACCCCTCCACTTT.